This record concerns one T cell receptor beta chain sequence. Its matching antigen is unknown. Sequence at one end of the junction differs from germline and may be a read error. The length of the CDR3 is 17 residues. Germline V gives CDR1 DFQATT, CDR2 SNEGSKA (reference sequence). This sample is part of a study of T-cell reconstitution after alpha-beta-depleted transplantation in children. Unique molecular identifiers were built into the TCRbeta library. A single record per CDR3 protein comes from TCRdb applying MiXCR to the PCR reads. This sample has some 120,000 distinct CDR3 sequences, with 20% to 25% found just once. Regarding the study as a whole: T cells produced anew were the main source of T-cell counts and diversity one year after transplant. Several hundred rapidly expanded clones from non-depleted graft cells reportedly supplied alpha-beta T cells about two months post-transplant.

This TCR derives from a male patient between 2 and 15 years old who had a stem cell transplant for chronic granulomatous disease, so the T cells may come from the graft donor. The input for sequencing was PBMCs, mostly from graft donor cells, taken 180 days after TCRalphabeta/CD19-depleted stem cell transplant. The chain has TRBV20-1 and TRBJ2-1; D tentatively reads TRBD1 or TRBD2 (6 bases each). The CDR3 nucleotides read TGCAGTGCTAGCGCCGAGGGGGGCTTAAGCTCCTCCAATGAGCAGTTCTTC. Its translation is CSASAEGGLSSSNEQFF.